This T cell receptor (beta chain) was recorded in a study of blood T cell repertoires in COVID-19 (dated by TCRdb to the early 2020s). At the level of the whole study: Samples from collaborators originated in the United States, Italy and Spain and spanned both the acute and convalescent phases of COVID-19. The prospective study material was composed of cDNA or gDNA derived from T cells, B-cell-depleted T cells, or PBMCs. The dataset comprised deeply sampled blood TCRbeta repertoires from subjects exposed to, actively infected with, or recovered from COVID-19. A freely available public database, intended as a resource for researchers studying the immune response to SARS-CoV-2, is where the repertoires were released. Sample metadata almost always included a de-identified subject ID, COVID-19 status, age in years and sex. Where HLA class I and class II types were available, the types were taken from metadata supplied by the sample provider, not from assay-based typing. Samples came from the ongoing ImmuneRACE study (first 160 participants) plus 1,254 subjects from 6 global collaborators. The study at large found these results: How much clinical and demographic metadata was included differed by source and by participant, and the metadata was provided uncurated.

Whole blood was collected in K2EDTA tubes by collaborating institutions according to the institutions' own protocols. Collaborator samples were shipped for TCRbeta analysis as frozen whole blood, isolated PBMCs, or DNA extracted from either sample type. TCRbeta CDR3 regions were amplified from genomic DNA using the immunoSEQ Assay, a bias-controlled multiplex PCR. The original methods were these. Nucleated cell counts per sample were estimated from amplification of reference gene primers within the assay. To quantify the absolute abundance of each unique TCRbeta CDR3 rearrangement, sequence reads were collapsed and filtered. For each sample, productive Simpson clonality was calculated as the square root of Simpson's diversity index over productive rearrangements. TCRdb re-hosts the immuneACCESS table, in-frame sequences only. Its copies lack some clones; in the studies checked, an unresolved V gene accounts for under half of them, and the cause for the rest is not known. V and J calls and clone size come straight from that table; D and trimming were deduced from the DNA. The sample table shows approximately 150,000 clones, and about four fifths are seen once. The top ten hold roughly a tenth of the sample.

With regard to this clone: There is no known antigen for this receptor. No per-base quality is available; no much larger clone lies one base away.

The sample taken for sequencing was peripheral blood. The receptor was derived from a man in his 70s with active or convalescent COVID-19.

The nucleotides are TGTGCCAGCAGCGGGGACGGGAGAGGTTCACCCCTCCACTTT. It specifies CASSGDGRGSPLHF. This receptor chain uses TRBV2 and TRBJ1-6; TRBD1 is possibly the D segment (5 matching bases). CDR1 is given as SNHLY and CDR2 as FYNNEI, both from the germline V gene. There are 14 amino acids in the CDR3, from cysteine to phenylalanine inclusive. Only the CDR3 DNA stays, 42 bases, in frame from base 1. Trimming costs V 6 bases and J 9 bases, and their ends lie 15 bases apart.